This T cell receptor beta chain is from a study of early T cells in non-severe SARS-CoV-2 infection. For the study at large: Sequencing targeted bulk RNA from unsorted whole blood, leaving chains unpaired. Study outcomes and limitations: Matching with VDJdb favored anti-spike CD8 responses (missing private and CD4 specificities).

The V gene end was trimmed by 0 bases and the J gene end by 8 bases; junction bases not matched to a gene: 10. Germline V gene lookup returns CDR1 SGHTA and CDR2 FQGNSA. CDR3 size: 16 residues. The table lists this clonotype with a few counts. The target antigen is unknown. Separate cDNA molecules each had unique molecular identifiers attached to them. Via MiXCR, TCRdb re-called the 5' RACE reads, giving one row per CDR3 protein. The sample shows around 49,000 distinct CDR3 sequences, around a tenth of them seen only once. Specimen: whole blood. The source of this sequence is an adult who was a healthcare worker with PCR-confirmed SARS-CoV-2 infection or an uninfected control (not recorded which). The chain carries TRBV7-2 and TRBJ2-1, with 7 bases fitting TRBD2. The CDR3 sequence: CASSLALSGMHDEQFF. CDR3 sequence (DNA): TGTGCCAGCAGCTTAGCCCTGAGCGGGATGCACGATGAGCAGTTCTTC.